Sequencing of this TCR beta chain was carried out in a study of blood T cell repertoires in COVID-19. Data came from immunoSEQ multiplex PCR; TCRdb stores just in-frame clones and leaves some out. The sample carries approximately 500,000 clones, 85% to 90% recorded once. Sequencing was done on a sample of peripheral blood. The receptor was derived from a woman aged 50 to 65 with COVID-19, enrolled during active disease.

CDR3 nucleotides: TGTGCCAGCAGCTCGCGACAGATCTATGGCTACACCTTC. Encoded protein: CASSSRQIYGYTF. The chain uses TRBV7-2 and TRBJ1-2; D possibly corresponds to TRBD1 (5 bases). The V gene's germline CDR1 is SGHTA and CDR2 FQGNSA. Trimming took 4 bases from V and 4 from J, leaving 10 bases between them. This CDR3 region has 13 residues.